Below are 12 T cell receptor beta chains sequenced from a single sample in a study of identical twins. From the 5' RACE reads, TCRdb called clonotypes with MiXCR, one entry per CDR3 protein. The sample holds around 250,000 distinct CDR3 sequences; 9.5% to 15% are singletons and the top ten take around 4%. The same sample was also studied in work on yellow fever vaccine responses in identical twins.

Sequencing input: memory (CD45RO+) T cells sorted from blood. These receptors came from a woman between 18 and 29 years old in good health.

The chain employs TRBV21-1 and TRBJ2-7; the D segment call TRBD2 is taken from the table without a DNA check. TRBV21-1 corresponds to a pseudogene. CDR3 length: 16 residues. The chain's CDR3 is CASNPTRGTSPREQYF. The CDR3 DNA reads TGTGCCAGCAACCCGACCCGGGGGACTAGTCCTCGGGAGCAGTACTTC.

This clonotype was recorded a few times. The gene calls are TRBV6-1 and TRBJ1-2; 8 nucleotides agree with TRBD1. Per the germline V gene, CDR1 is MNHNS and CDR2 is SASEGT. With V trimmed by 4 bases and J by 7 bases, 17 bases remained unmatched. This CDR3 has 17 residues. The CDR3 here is CASSVSDRAVMARGYTF. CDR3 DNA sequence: TGTGCCAGCAGTGTATCGGACAGGGCGGTTATGGCTCGTGGCTACACCTTC.

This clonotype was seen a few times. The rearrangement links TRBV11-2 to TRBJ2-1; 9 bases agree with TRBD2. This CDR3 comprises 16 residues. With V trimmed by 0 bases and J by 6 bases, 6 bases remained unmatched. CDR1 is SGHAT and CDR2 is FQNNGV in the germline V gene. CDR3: CASSLELREGRNEQFF. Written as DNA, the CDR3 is TGTGCCAGCAGCTTAGAGTTGCGGGAGGGCCGCAATGAGCAGTTCTTC.

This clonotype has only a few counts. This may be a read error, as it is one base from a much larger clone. CDR3: CASKSSASGDTDTQYF. Written as DNA, the CDR3 is TGTGCCAGCAAGAGCTCGGCTAGCGGGGACACAGATACGCAGTATTTT. The chain recombines TRBV28 with TRBJ2-3; TRBD2 matches at 9 bases. CDR3 length: 16 amino acids. Germline values: CDR1 MDHEN, CDR2 SYDVKM. The J segment lost 2 bases and the V segment lost 7 bases, leaving 10 bases of the junction unmatched.

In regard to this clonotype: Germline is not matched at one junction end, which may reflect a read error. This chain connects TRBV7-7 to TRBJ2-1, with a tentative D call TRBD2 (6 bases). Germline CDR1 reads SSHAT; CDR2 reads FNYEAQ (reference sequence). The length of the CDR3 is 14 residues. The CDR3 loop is CASSLAYRGGEQFF. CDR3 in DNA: TGTGCTAGCAGCTTAGCGTATAGGGGAGGTGAGCAGTTCTTC.

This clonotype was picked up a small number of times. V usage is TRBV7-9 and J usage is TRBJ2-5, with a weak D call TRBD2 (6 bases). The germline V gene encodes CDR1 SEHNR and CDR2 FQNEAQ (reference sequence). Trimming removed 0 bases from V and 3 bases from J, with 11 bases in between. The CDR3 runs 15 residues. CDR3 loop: CASSLALGGEETQYF. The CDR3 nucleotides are TGTGCCAGCAGCTTAGCGCTGGGGGGAGAAGAGACCCAGTACTTC.

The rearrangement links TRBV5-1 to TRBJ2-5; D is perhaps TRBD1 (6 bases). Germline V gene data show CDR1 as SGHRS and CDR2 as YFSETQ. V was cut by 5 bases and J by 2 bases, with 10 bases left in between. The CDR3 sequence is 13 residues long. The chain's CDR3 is CASSSQGQETQYF. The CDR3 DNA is TGCGCCAGCAGTTCACAGGGTCAAGAGACCCAGTACTTC.

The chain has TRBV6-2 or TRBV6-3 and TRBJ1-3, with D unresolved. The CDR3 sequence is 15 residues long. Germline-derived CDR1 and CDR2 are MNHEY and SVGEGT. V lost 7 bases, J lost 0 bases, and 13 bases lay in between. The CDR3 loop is CASNEAGSSGNTIYF. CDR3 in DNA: TGTGCCAGCAACGAGGCGGGGAGCTCTGGAAACACCATATATTTT.

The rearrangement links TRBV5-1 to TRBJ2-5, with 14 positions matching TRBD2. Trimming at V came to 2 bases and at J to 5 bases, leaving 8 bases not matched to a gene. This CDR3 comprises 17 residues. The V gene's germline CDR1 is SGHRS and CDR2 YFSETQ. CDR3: CASSLAGTSGSTETQYF. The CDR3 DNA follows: TGCGCCAGCAGCTTAGCTGGGACTAGCGGGAGTACCGAGACCCAGTACTTC.

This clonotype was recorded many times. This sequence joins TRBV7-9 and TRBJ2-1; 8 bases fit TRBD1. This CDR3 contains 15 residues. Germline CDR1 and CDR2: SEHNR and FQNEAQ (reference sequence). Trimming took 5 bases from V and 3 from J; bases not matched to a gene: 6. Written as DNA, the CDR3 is TGTGCCAGCAGCCCGCCGGGACAGGTCTACAATGAGCAGTTCTTC. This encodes CASSPPGQVYNEQFF.

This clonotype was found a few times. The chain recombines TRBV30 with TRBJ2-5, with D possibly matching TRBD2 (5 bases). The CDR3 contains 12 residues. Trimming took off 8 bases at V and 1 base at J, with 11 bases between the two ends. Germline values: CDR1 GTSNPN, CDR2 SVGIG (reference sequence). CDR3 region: CAGGFSQETQYF. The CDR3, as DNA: TGTGCCGGAGGATTCAGCCAAGAGACCCAGTACTTC.

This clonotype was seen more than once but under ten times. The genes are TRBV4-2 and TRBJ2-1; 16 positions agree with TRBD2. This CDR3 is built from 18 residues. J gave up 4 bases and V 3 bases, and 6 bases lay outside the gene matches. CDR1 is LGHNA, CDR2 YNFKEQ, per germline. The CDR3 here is CASSHAGTSGGAYNEQFF. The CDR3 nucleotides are TGTGCCAGCAGCCACGCAGGGACTAGCGGGGGGGCGTACAATGAGCAGTTCTTC.